The 8 T cell receptor beta chains below all came from one sample that was sequenced in a study of T cells in Graves' hyperthyroidism and ophthalmopathy. TCR beta CDR3 region amplification was performed from RNA transcripts. HTBI primers drove first-round RT-PCR of the TCR CDR3. TCRdb recomputed calls from the multiplex PCR reads with MiXCR, one row per CDR3 protein. The data contain about 580,000 distinct CDR3 sequences, about 45% of them singletons. Sequences were obtained from peripheral blood or thyroid tissue (not recorded which). The source of these receptors is a woman between 18 and 29 years old with Graves' hyperthyroidism.

This clonotype was recorded a few times. The chain links TRBV24-1 to TRBJ2-7, with 8 bases fitting TRBD2. The end of the DNA aligns better with TRBJ2-1, so the J call may be wrong. The CDR3 consists of 14 residues. Germline values: CDR1 KGHDR, CDR2 SFDVKD. The CDR3 here is CATRGTSVSNEQFF. In nucleotides, the CDR3 is TGTGCCACCAGGGGGACTAGTGTATCGAATGAGCAGTTCTTC.

V is TRBV7-3 and J is TRBJ1-2, with a possible D match to TRBD1 (5 bases). The CDR3 loop spans 14 amino acids. Trimming shortened V by 3 bases and J by 4 bases, and 12 bases separated the two germline ends. The germline V gene encodes CDR1 SGHTA and CDR2 FQGTGA. The CDR3 protein is CASSLGGDFYGYTF. CDR3 DNA: TGTGCCAGCAGCTTGGGGGGTGACTTCTATGGCTACACCTTC. Combining the CDR3 with reference TRBV7-3 and TRBJ1-2 gives the whole variable domain GAGVSQTPSNKVTEKGKYVELRCDPISGHTALYWYRQSLGQGPEFLIYFQGTGAADDSGLPNDRFFAVRPEGSVSTLKIQRTERGDSAVYLCASSLGGDFYGYTFGSGTRLTVV.

This clonotype has a count of ten or more. This rearrangement joins TRBV9 to TRBJ2-2; no reliable D call. CDR1 and CDR2 (germline): SGDLS, YYNGEE. The CDR3 extends over 16 amino acids. Trimming took off 0 bases at V and 4 bases at J, with 13 bases between the two ends. The CDR3 DNA reads as TGTGCCAGCAGCGTAGTGGTCACAAGTTCCACCGGGGAGCTGTTTTTT. Translating gives CASSVVVTSSTGELFF.

On this clonotype itself: A much larger clone lies one base from this, so it may be a read error. V and J are TRBV20-1 and TRBJ1-5, with D tentatively TRBD1 (5 bases). Trimming left V 0 bases short and J 5 bases short, with 17 bases between. The CDR3 has 16 residues. The germline V gene encodes CDR1 DFQATT and CDR2 SNEGSKA (reference sequence). The CDR3 loop is CSARDNSRVRYQPQHF. CDR3 coding DNA: TGCAGTGCTAGAGATAATAGCAGGGTCCGCTATCAGCCCCAGCATTTT.

The sample holds many counts of this clonotype. This chain joins TRBV20-1 and TRBJ1-4; D perhaps matches TRBD1 (6 bases). Per germline, CDR1 DFQATT and CDR2 SNEGSKA (reference sequence). The ends were cut back, 1 base at V and 3 bases at J, with 12 bases in the middle. The CDR3 sequence is 15 residues long. CDR3 loop: CSARVQGEANEKLFF. The CDR3 region has the DNA TGCAGTGCTAGAGTACAGGGTGAGGCTAATGAAAAACTGTTTTTT.

This clonotype was counted ten times or more. The rearrangement joins TRBV5-1 to TRBJ1-1; D is undetermined. Germline CDR1 SGHRS, CDR2 YFSETQ. Trimming left V 4 bases short and J 1 base short, with 8 bases between. CDR3 length equals 13 residues. CDR3 coding DNA: TGCGCCAGCAGCAGGGAGGGGAACACTGAAGCTTTCTTT. It yields the protein CASSREGNTEAFF.

V is TRBV11-3 and J is TRBJ2-7; D possibly corresponds to TRBD2 (5 bases). Germline lookup yields CDR1 SGHNT and CDR2 YENEEA. The CDR3 extends over 15 amino acids. The V end was cut by 0 bases, the J end by 0 bases, with 9 bases between. The CDR3 loop reads CASSLEAGHSYEQYF. CDR3 DNA: TGTGCCAGCAGCTTAGAGGCGGGCCACTCCTACGAGCAGTACTTC.

The V call is TRBV29-1, the J call TRBJ2-3; tentatively, D is TRBD1 (6 bases). The germline V gene has CDR1 SQVTM and CDR2 ANQGSEA. Deletions cut 6 bases from V and 0 bases from J, with 16 bases between. The CDR3 is 15 amino acids. DNA for the CDR3: TGCAGCGTGTCCGGGACACAGACTAGCACAGATACGCAGTATTTT. It codes for CSVSGTQTSTDTQYF.